This T cell receptor (beta chain) comes out of a study of metastatic and nonmetastatic thyroid tumors. Study in general: Blood and tumor or nodule tissue repertoires from malignant and benign thyroid patients were compared.

The CDR3 contains 14 residues. V lost 0 bases to trimming and J lost 6 bases; unmatched junction nucleotides: 1. Per the germline V gene, CDR1 is SGHRS and CDR2 is YFSETQ. All patients were untreated before thyroid surgery. A few counts support this clone. Using MiXCR, TCRdb re-called clones from the PCR reads. The table shows tens of thousands of clones, with approximately 10% occurring only once. The TCR was taken from a female donor with papillary thyroid cancer or a benign thyroid nodule (not recorded which). Some clones in this sample may be carry-over from other donors' samples. The specimen was blood. The J gene is TRBJ2-3, the V gene TRBV5-1; 10 nucleotides align to TRBD2. The CDR3 DNA sequence: TGCGCCAGCAGCTTGGCTAGCGGGAGCGATACGCAGTATTTT. It specifies CASSLASGSDTQYF.